The 22 T cell receptor beta chains in this list originate from one sample, sequenced in a study of blood T cell repertoires in COVID-19. Repertoires were generated with immunoSEQ multiplex PCR, while TCRdb's copy carries only in-frame clones and drops some. Seen here are roughly 84,000 clones, approximately 75% observed once, and the top ten hold about 4.2%. Sequenced sample: peripheral blood. The receptor source for this set is a woman aged 50 to 65 with acute or convalescent COVID-19.

This chain connects TRBV6-2 or TRBV6-3 to TRBJ1-2; 7 bases agree with TRBD1. The CDR3 is 14 amino acids. CDR1 MNHEY and CDR2 SVGEGT come from the germline V gene. J was trimmed by 2 bases and V by 1 base; bases with no gene match: 1. This CDR3 is CASSYWDRNYGYTF. CDR3 coding DNA: TGTGCCAGCAGTTACTGGGACAGAAACTATGGCTACACCTTC.

For the CDR3, the DNA is TGTGCCAGCAGCAAACGGGCCAGGGCAAGTAGTCCCGAGGAGCTGTTTTTT. It yields the protein CASSKRARASSPEELFF. V and J are TRBV21-1 and TRBJ2-2; TRBD1, as called in the table, went unchecked against the DNA. TRBV21-1 is marked as a pseudogene. The CDR3 runs 17 residues.

The V and J genes are TRBV7-2 and TRBJ1-2; D not certain. V was shortened by 8 bases and J by 5 bases, with 18 bases between the two germline ends. The CDR3 length is 14 residues. Germline V CDR1 and CDR2: SGHTA, FQGNSA. Written as DNA, the CDR3 is TGTGCCAGCCGCGGAGGGTTTATCGGATATGGCTACACCTTC. Its protein product is CASRGGFIGYGYTF.

CDR3 in amino acids: CASSLAPPRWQGGTDTQYF. CDR3 DNA sequence: TGTGCCAGCAGCTTAGCCCCCCCCCGGTGGCAGGGGGGCACAGATACGCAGTATTTT. V usage is TRBV11-2 and J usage is TRBJ2-3; 7 bases line up with TRBD1. CDR3 length: 19 amino acids. V was pared by 1 base and J by 1 base, with 14 bases of the junction left unmatched. Germline V lookup: CDR1 SGHAT, CDR2 FQNNGV.

J is TRBJ1-3 and V is TRBV7-8; 8 bases align to TRBD1. CDR3 length: 15 amino acids. Germline V gives CDR1 SGHVS, CDR2 FQNEAQ. Trimming at V came to 2 bases and at J to 4 bases, leaving 4 bases not matched to a gene. The DNA of the CDR3 is TGTGCCAGCAGCTTAACGGACAGGGCAGGAAACACCATATATTTT. Protein product: CASSLTDRAGNTIYF.

This sequence joins TRBV19 and TRBJ1-2; 8 bases are shared with TRBD1. This CDR3 spans 15 amino acids. V was pared by 7 bases and J by 5 bases, with 12 bases of the junction left unmatched. Germline V gene data show CDR1 as LNHDA and CDR2 as SQIVND (reference sequence). The CDR3 bases are TGTGCCAGTAACCGAGGACAGGGAATCACTTATGGCTACACCTTC. Protein product: CASNRGQGITYGYTF.

This clone was counted between two and nine times. This chain links TRBV25-1 with TRBJ1-1; unclear D gene. The germline V and J ends were trimmed by 4 bases and 4 bases, with 10 bases remaining between them. In germline, CDR1 is MGHDK, CDR2 SYGVNS. CDR3 length: 13 amino acids. The CDR3 bases are TGTGCCAGCAGTGGAGGTTTGAGCACTGAAGCTTTCTTT. Protein product: CASSGGLSTEAFF.

The rearrangement uses TRBV16 and TRBJ2-3; 8 bases are shared with TRBD2. J lost 2 bases, V lost 3 bases, and 4 bases had no gene match. CDR3 length: 15 amino acids. Per the germline V gene, CDR1 is KGHSY and CDR2 is FQNENV. CDR3 DNA sequence: TGTGCCAGCAGCCAGGGCGGGGGGCCCACAGATACGCAGTATTTT. Translating it yields CASSQGGGPTDTQYF.

The chain is built from TRBV27 and TRBJ1-1; tentative D call: TRBD1 (5 bases). This CDR3 region has 17 residues. V lost 0 bases and J lost 1, with 15 bases in between. Germline CDR1 and CDR2: MNHEY and SMNVEV (reference sequence). This CDR3 reads CASSLSGLGARNTEAFF. DNA for the CDR3: TGTGCCAGCAGTTTATCGGGATTAGGGGCTAGGAACACTGAAGCTTTCTTT.

The gene calls are TRBV2 and TRBJ1-2; 8 nucleotides match TRBD1. After removal of 4 bases from V and 7 bases from J, the junction contained 2 bases not matched to a gene. Germline V gives CDR1 SNHLY, CDR2 FYNNEI. The length of the CDR3 is 12 residues. CDR3 loop: CASSGQGTGYTF. The CDR3 coding sequence is TGTGCCAGCAGTGGACAGGGGACTGGCTACACCTTC.

The chain joins TRBV7-8 to TRBJ2-7; 8 bases fit TRBD1. This CDR3 comprises 16 residues. The junction had 10 bases not matched to a gene; V was cut back by 5 bases and J by 1 base. Germline CDR1 reads SGHVS; CDR2 reads FQNEAQ. The CDR3 here is CASSISRGLESYEQYF. The CDR3, as DNA: TGTGCCAGCAGCATATCCAGGGGGCTCGAGTCCTACGAGCAGTACTTC.

Turning to this clone: In the same sample, other DNA sequences code for this CDR3. The chain is built from TRBV2 and TRBJ2-5, with TRBD2 matching over 11 bases. Germline V gene lookup returns CDR1 SNHLY and CDR2 FYNNEI. CDR3 length equals 14 residues. Trimming took 5 bases from V and 4 from J; bases not matched to a gene: 3. The CDR3 region has the DNA TGTGCCAGCAGTCTAGCGGGGGGACGAGAGACCCAGTACTTC. Protein product: CASSLAGGRETQYF.

The chain uses TRBV19 and TRBJ2-7; 9 bases are a match to TRBD1. The J segment lost 6 bases and the V segment lost 6 bases, leaving 15 bases of the junction unmatched. Germline V gene data show CDR1 as LNHDA and CDR2 as SQIVND (reference sequence). This CDR3 has 16 amino acids. The CDR3 loop is CASRSGATGGWGEQYF. The DNA of the CDR3 is TGTGCCAGTAGATCGGGGGCTACAGGGGGCTGGGGCGAGCAGTACTTC.

This chain connects TRBV19 to TRBJ2-6; TRBD2 aligns across 7 bases. This CDR3 region has 17 residues. Per germline, CDR1 LNHDA and CDR2 SQIVND (reference sequence). With V trimmed by 3 bases and J by 1 base, 6 bases remained unmatched. CDR3: CASSMLAVPSGANVLTF. The CDR3 coding sequence is TGTGCCAGTAGTATGCTAGCGGTGCCTTCTGGGGCCAACGTCCTGACTTTC.

The chain has TRBV7-8 and TRBJ1-1; 11 bases are a match to TRBD1. The CDR3 is made up of 17 amino acids. CDR1 is SGHVS and CDR2 is FQNEAQ in the germline V gene. V was pared by 0 bases and J by 3 bases, with 6 bases of the junction left unmatched. The CDR3 DNA reads as TGTGCCAGCAGCTTAGCCCCATGGACAGGGGGCTACACTGAAGCTTTCTTT. It translates to CASSLAPWTGGYTEAFF.

This rearrangement joins TRBV19 to TRBJ1-6; TRBD1 is a possible D gene (5 bases). The germline V gene has CDR1 LNHDA and CDR2 SQIVND (reference sequence). Trimming cost V 5 bases and J 0 bases, with 11 bases left between them. This CDR3 has 16 amino acids. CDR3 DNA: TGTGCCAGTAGTGACCGACAGAGCTCCTATAATTCACCCCTCCACTTT. Protein: CASSDRQSSYNSPLHF.

The chain employs TRBV12-2 and TRBJ2-5; the D call TRBD2 from the table was never checked on the DNA. TRBV12-2 is a pseudogene. This CDR3 region has 12 residues. This CDR3 is CASRSGKETQYF. Written as DNA, the CDR3 is TGTGCAAGTCGCTCCGGGAAAGAGACCCAGTACTTC.

The chain carries TRBV5-1 and TRBJ1-2; TRBD1 matches at 10 bases. This CDR3 spans 16 amino acids. The germline gives CDR1 SGHRS, CDR2 YFSETQ. The junction had 12 bases not matched to a gene; V was cut back by 4 bases and J by 6 bases. CDR3 DNA: TGCGCCAGCAGCCCGGCAGGGACAGGGGTAACCAATGGCTACACCTTC. Its protein product is CASSPAGTGVTNGYTF.

The J gene is TRBJ2-2, the V gene TRBV6-5; D uncertain. V was clipped by 6 bases and J by 0 bases, with 8 bases between them. The CDR3 spans 14 residues. The germline CDR1 and CDR2 sequences are MNHEY and SVGAGI. CDR3 in amino acids: CASRATTNTGELFF. CDR3 in DNA: TGTGCCAGCAGAGCGACGACGAACACCGGGGAGCTGTTTTTT.

Here the CDR3 DNA reads TGTGCCAGCAGAGGCGGGGGGACCCAGTACTTC. It encodes CASRGGGTQYF. The rearrangement uses TRBV12-3 or TRBV12-4 and TRBJ2-5; TRBD2 matches 7 bases. The CDR3 has 11 amino acids. The trim removed 6 bases at V and 7 bases at J, leaving 2 bases unmatched.

CDR3 nucleotides: TGTGCCAGCAGCCCTTCTAGCGGGGGAGAGACCCAGTACTTC. Residues: CASSPSSGGETQYF. The chain combines TRBV7-3 with TRBJ2-5; 10 nucleotides agree with TRBD2. The germline V gene encodes CDR1 SGHTA and CDR2 FQGTGA. V was pared by 5 bases and J by 4 bases, with 4 bases of the junction left unmatched. This CDR3 region has 14 residues.

The V call is TRBV7-8, the J call TRBJ1-3; possible D gene TRBD1, 6 bases. Germline CDR1 is SGHVS and CDR2 is FQNEAQ. The CDR3 sequence is 15 residues long. Trimming shortened V by 3 bases and J by 2 bases, and 11 bases separated the two germline ends. CDR3 amino acids: CASSFREGAGNTIYF. For the CDR3, the DNA is TGTGCCAGCAGCTTTCGGGAGGGGGCTGGAAACACCATATATTTT. The variable domain in full, completed from reference TRBV7-8 and TRBJ1-3, reads GAGVSQSPRYKVAKRGQDVALRCDPISGHVSLFWYQQALGQGPEFLTYFQNEAQLDKSGLPSDRFFAERPEGSVSTLKIQRTQQEDSAVYLCASSFREGAGNTIYFGEGSWLTVV.